This TCR beta chain was identified during a study of T cells in Graves' hyperthyroidism and ophthalmopathy. The CDR3 totals 17 residues. Germline V CDR1 and CDR2: SQVTM, ANQGSEA. The ends lost 0 bases at V and 2 bases at J; junction bases unmatched: 9. The source material, RNA transcripts, was used to amplify TCR beta CDR3 regions. Primed by the HTBI set, a first-round RT-PCR was run on the TCR CDR3. TCRdb re-called the multiplex PCR reads with MiXCR, one entry per CDR3 protein. The sample lists about 560,000 distinct CDR3 sequences; over 15% were seen once. The rearrangement uses TRBV29-1 and TRBJ1-3, with 8 bases lining up with TRBD1. This clonotype was obtained from a woman aged 18-29 years with Graves' hyperthyroidism. Sample: blood. The CDR3 loop reads CSVEDPPPGGAGNTIYF. The CDR3 bases are TGCAGCGTTGAAGATCCCCCCCCAGGGGGCGCTGGAAACACCATATATTTT.